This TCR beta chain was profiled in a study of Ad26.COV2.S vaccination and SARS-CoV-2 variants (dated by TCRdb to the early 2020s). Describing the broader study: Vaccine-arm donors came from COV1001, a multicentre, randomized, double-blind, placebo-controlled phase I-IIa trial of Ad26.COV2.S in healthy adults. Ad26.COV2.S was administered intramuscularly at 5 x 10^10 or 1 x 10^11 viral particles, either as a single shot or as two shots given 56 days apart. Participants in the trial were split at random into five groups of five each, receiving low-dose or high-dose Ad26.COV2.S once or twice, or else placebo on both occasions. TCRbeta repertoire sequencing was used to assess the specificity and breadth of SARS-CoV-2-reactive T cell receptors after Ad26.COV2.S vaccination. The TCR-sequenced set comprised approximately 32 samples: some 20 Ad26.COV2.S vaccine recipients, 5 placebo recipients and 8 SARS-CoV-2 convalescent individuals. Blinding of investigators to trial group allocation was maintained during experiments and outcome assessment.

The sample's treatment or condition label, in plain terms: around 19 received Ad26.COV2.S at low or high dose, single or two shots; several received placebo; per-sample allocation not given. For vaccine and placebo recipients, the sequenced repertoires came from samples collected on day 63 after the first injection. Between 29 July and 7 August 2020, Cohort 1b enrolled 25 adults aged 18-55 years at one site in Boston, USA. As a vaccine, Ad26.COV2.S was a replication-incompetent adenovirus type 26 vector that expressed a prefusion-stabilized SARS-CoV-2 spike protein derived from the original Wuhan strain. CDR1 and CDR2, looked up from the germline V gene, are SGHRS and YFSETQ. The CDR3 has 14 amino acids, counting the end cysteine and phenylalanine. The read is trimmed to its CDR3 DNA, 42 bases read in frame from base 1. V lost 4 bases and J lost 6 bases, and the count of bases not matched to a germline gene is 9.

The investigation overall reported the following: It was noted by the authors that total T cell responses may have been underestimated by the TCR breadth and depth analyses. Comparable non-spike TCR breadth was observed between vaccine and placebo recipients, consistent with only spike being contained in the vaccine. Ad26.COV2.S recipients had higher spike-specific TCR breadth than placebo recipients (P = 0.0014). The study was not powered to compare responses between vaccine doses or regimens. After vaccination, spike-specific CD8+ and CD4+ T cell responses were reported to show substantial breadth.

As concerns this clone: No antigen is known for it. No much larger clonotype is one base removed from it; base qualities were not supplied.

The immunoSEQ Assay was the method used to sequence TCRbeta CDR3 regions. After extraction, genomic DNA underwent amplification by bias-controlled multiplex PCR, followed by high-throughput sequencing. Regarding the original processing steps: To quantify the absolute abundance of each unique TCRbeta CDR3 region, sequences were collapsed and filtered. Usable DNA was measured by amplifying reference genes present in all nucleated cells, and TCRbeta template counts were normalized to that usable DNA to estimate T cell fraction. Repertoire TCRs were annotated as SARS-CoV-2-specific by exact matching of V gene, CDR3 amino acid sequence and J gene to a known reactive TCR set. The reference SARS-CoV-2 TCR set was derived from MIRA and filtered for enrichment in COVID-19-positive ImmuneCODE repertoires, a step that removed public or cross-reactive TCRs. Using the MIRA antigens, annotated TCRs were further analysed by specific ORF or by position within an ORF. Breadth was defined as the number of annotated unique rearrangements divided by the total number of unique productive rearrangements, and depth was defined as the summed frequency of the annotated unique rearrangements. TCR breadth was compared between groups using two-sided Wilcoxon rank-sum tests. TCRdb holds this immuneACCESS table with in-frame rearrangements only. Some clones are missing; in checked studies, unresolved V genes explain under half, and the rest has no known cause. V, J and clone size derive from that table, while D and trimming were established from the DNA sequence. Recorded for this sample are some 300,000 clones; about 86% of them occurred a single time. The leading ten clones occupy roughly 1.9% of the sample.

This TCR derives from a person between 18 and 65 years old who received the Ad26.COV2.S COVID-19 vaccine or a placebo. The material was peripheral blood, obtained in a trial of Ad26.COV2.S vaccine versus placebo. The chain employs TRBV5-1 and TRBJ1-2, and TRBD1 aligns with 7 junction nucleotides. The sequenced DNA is TGCGCCAGCAGCCCTCGACAGGGTCCAGATGGCTACACCTTC. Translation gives CASSPRQGPDGYTF.